This note documents a single T cell receptor (beta chain) sequence. The antigen is not known. The data originate from a study of T cell repertoires in cytomegalovirus infection. Overall study context: Epitope selection comprised recently identified HLA-C-restricted CMV epitopes and well-studied HLA-B-restricted CMV epitopes. CMV infection plus the matching HLA type was flagged by public TCR beta signatures.

TCRdb recomputed calls from the reads with MiXCR, one row per CDR3 protein. The sample carries about 700,000 distinct CDR3 sequences, 30% to 40% recorded once. Study-level points and caveats: Ex vivo, HLA-C-restricted CMV-specific TCR beta clonotypes prevailed over the rest of the response. The cumulative frequency of public TCR beta families identified carriers of CMV plus the relevant HLA.

The CDR3 spans 16 residues. V was cut by 4 bases and J by 0 bases, with 16 bases left in between. The germline V gene encodes CDR1 SGHVT and CDR2 SQSDAQ. The rearrangement joins TRBV7-4 to TRBJ2-7; D is possibly TRBD2 (6 bases). The specimen comprised cultured PBMCs, sampled from culture after CMV antigen stimulation. The TCR comes from a human donor in good health (CMV status not recorded). Some clones in this sample may be carry-over from other donors' samples. The CDR3 protein is CASSSQEGLNSYEQYF. The CDR3 nucleotides are TGTGCCAGCAGCTCCCAGGAAGGACTAAACTCCTACGAGCAGTACTTC.